The 21 T cell receptor beta chains reported below all come from one sample, sequenced in a study of cytomegalovirus exposure and HLA in healthy donors. The PCR was carried out with 60 Vbeta primers and 13 Jbeta primers. Produced via immunoSEQ multiplex PCR; TCRdb's table is partial and in-frame only. The data contain about 83,000 clones, about four fifths of them singletons. The sequenced material came from PBMCs. Receptors originate from a man in his fifties or sixties in good health and CMV-seronegative.

Regarding this clone: Additional DNA sequences in this sample encode the identical CDR3. The DNA of the CDR3 is TGTGCCACCAGCAGATCCACTTGGCCCGCGACAGGGAGGTATCGCGAGCAGTACTTC. Translated, it gives CATSRSTWPATGRYREQYF. V and J are TRBV15 and TRBJ2-7; TRBD1 is a possible D gene (7 bases). The CDR3 sequence is 19 residues long. Germline V gives CDR1 LNHNV, CDR2 YYDKDF (reference sequence). V gave up 2 bases and J gave up 6 bases, with 29 bases separating them.

This clone has a single count. The chain links TRBV9 to TRBJ2-2, with D maybe TRBD1 (5 bases). The V end lost 0 bases, the J end lost 5 bases, and 14 bases lay between the germline ends. The V gene's germline CDR1 is SGDLS and CDR2 YYNGEE. The CDR3 contains 16 residues. DNA for the CDR3: TGTGCCAGCAGCGTAGCTACGGACACTTTGACCGGGGAGCTGTTTTTT. As protein: CASSVATDTLTGELFF.

This clone was counted only a few times. The V and J genes are TRBV10-3 and TRBJ1-1; D is undetermined. This CDR3 has 13 residues. Trimming pared 6 bases from V and 0 bases from J, leaving 8 bases between. Looked up from germline, CDR1 is ENHRY and CDR2 is SYGVKD. The CDR3 DNA is TGTGCCATCAGGGCCACAGTGAACACTGAAGCTTTCTTT. Translated, it gives CAIRATVNTEAFF.

The gene calls are TRBV5-6 and TRBJ1-1; D uncertain. The CDR3 spans 16 residues. The germline V and J ends were trimmed by 2 bases and 0 bases, with 14 bases remaining between them. In germline, CDR1 is SGHDT, CDR2 YYEEEE. The CDR3 reads CASSFPSAVMNTEAFF. The DNA for the CDR3 is TGTGCCAGCAGCTTCCCTTCGGCGGTAATGAACACTGAAGCTTTCTTT.

The chain has TRBV19 and TRBJ2-1, with TRBD2 as a possible D gene (5 bases). V lost 6 bases and J 5 bases, leaving 17 bases between the germline ends. Germline V gene data show CDR1 as LNHDA and CDR2 as SQIVND (reference sequence). The CDR3 is made up of 15 amino acids. DNA of the CDR3: TGTGCCAGTAGGGAGGTGATGGGGAGTCACAATGAGCAGTTCTTC. The encoded protein is CASREVMGSHNEQFF.

The chain links TRBV5-8 to TRBJ2-7; 10 nucleotides agree with TRBD1. Germline trimming cut 3 bases from V and 0 bases from J; bases unmatched to any gene: 3. Germline CDR1 reads SGHTS; CDR2 reads YDEGEE. The CDR3 runs 15 residues. CDR3 residues: CASSWTGGGSYEQYF. DNA of the CDR3: TGTGCCAGCAGCTGGACAGGGGGTGGCTCCTACGAGCAGTACTTC.

A few counts support this clone. The V call is TRBV5-1, the J call TRBJ1-2; 8 bases agree with TRBD1. The germline gives CDR1 SGHRS, CDR2 YFSETQ. J gave up 2 bases and V 2 bases, and 11 bases lay outside the gene matches. The CDR3 loop spans 17 amino acids. The CDR3 nucleotides read TGCGCCAGCAGCTTCGGACAGGGTTTACGGACGAACTATGGCTACACCTTC. Translated: CASSFGQGLRTNYGYTF.

This rearrangement joins TRBV4-2 to TRBJ1-5; no clear D. The ends were cut back, 4 bases at V and 3 bases at J, with 19 bases in the middle. The CDR3 spans 17 residues. Germline V gene sequence: CDR1 LGHNA, CDR2 YNFKEQ. This CDR3 is CASSPSDATGVNQPQHF. The CDR3 coding sequence is TGTGCCAGCAGCCCCAGTGACGCAACCGGGGTCAATCAGCCCCAGCATTTT.

The CDR3 is CASSGKQGYTEAFF. CDR3 coding DNA: TGTGCCAGCAGTGGTAAACAGGGGTACACTGAAGCTTTCTTT. V gene TRBV27 combines with J gene TRBJ1-1, with 7 bases matching TRBD1. Trimming removed 5 bases from V and 3 bases from J; junction bases left unmatched: 6. CDR1 and CDR2 (germline): MNHEY, SMNVEV (reference sequence). The CDR3 is made up of 14 amino acids.

This clone appeared a single time. The rearrangement joins TRBV30 to TRBJ1-2; D is possibly TRBD1 (5 bases). Per germline, CDR1 GTSNPN and CDR2 SVGIG (reference sequence). This CDR3 contains 14 residues. V dropped 4 bases and J dropped 5 bases, with 17 bases sitting between them. This CDR3 is CAWTPPDSVYGYTF. CDR3 bases: TGTGCCTGGACCCCCCCTGACAGCGTATATGGCTACACCTTC.

The chain couples TRBV4-2 to TRBJ2-3; the D gene is possibly TRBD2 (6 bases). This CDR3 has 19 residues. Trimming pared 4 bases from V and 1 base from J, leaving 24 bases between. Germline CDR1 LGHNA, CDR2 YNFKEQ. The CDR3: CASSPPGRGPSVGTDTQYF. CDR3 DNA sequence: TGTGCCAGCAGCCCTCCCGGGCGGGGACCCAGCGTGGGCACAGATACGCAGTATTTT.

The chain employs TRBV6-5 and TRBJ1-1, with D unresolved. V was pared by 6 bases and J by 6 bases, with 5 bases between. The CDR3 has 10 amino acids. Looked up from germline, CDR1 is MNHEY and CDR2 is SVGAGI. Written as DNA, the CDR3 is TGTGCCAGCAGCCTGTCTGAAGCTTTCTTT. This translates into CASSLSEAFF.

This chain connects TRBV7-3 to TRBJ2-2; 15 nucleotides line up with TRBD2. Germline V CDR1 and CDR2: SGHTA, FQGTGA. This CDR3 spans 21 amino acids. V dropped 1 base and J dropped 6; count of bases not matched to a gene: 15. The CDR3 region is CASSLRGLAGGPFLESGELFF. The CDR3 DNA sequence: TGTGCCAGCAGCTTAAGGGGACTAGCGGGGGGCCCGTTTTTGGAGTCCGGGGAGCTGTTTTTT.

The chain employs TRBV2 and TRBJ1-3, with 9 bases that match TRBD1. Germline assignment: CDR1 SNHLY and CDR2 FYNNEI. This CDR3 comprises 15 residues. V shed 6 bases, J shed 4 bases, and the junction held 7 bases outside the gene matches. The CDR3 DNA reads as TGTGCCAGCAGCCTCGGACAGGGGCGGGGAAACACCATATATTTT. Translating it yields CASSLGQGRGNTIYF.

The genes are TRBV4-2 and TRBJ2-7; D remains unclear. Germline-derived CDR1 and CDR2 are LGHNA and YNFKEQ. The CDR3 is 14 residues long. The V end lost 4 bases, the J end lost 2 bases, and 12 bases lay between the germline ends. The CDR3 is CASSLLSGAYEQYF. In DNA, the CDR3 is TGTGCCAGCAGCCTGTTATCAGGTGCCTACGAGCAGTACTTC.

The V call is TRBV9, the J call TRBJ2-1; 14 bases match TRBD2. Germline V CDR1 and CDR2: SGDLS, YYNGEE. The CDR3 runs 15 residues. V shed 3 bases and J 7 bases; nucleotides not matched to a gene: 3. CDR3 coding DNA: TGTGCCAGCAGCGCCGGGACTAGCGGGGGTAATGAGCAGTTCTTC. Amino acids: CASSAGTSGGNEQFF.

Notes on this clone: Other DNA sequences in this sample translate to the same CDR3. The chain links TRBV9 to TRBJ2-7, with D possibly being TRBD1 (6 bases). Germline V gene data show CDR1 as SGDLS and CDR2 as YYNGEE. Trimming removed 4 bases at V and 3 bases at J, with 8 bases between. The CDR3 has 12 amino acids. Here the CDR3 DNA reads TGTGCCAGCAGCCCCAGGGGCTACGAGCAGTACTTC. This translates into CASSPRGYEQYF.

The rearrangement links TRBV7-2 to TRBJ2-1, with 10 bases lining up with TRBD1. CDR3 length: 15 amino acids. CDR1 is SGHTA and CDR2 is FQGNSA in the germline V gene. V dropped 5 bases and J dropped 8; count of bases not matched to a gene: 9. CDR3 in DNA: TGTGCCAGCAGCACCGGACAGGGGGAGGTGTATGAGCAGTTCTTC. It yields the protein CASSTGQGEVYEQFF.

The chain couples TRBV7-9 to TRBJ1-4; 7 positions agree with TRBD1. Germline lookup yields CDR1 SEHNR and CDR2 FQNEAQ (reference sequence). The V and J ends lost 6 bases and 7 bases, in that order; junction bases with no gene match: 14. The CDR3 spans 16 residues. This chain's CDR3 is CASSLSMDRSFEKLFF. The CDR3 DNA reads TGTGCCAGCAGTCTCTCTATGGACAGGTCGTTTGAAAAACTGTTTTTT.

This clone was seen just once. The chain carries TRBV30 and TRBJ1-5; no definite D call. Per germline, CDR1 GTSNPN and CDR2 SVGIG (reference sequence). V gave up 2 bases and J gave up 11 bases, with 16 bases separating them. This CDR3 is 13 amino acids long. The CDR3: CAWSPDTEWAQHF. The CDR3 DNA is TGTGCCTGGAGTCCCGACACGGAATGGGCCCAGCATTTT.

The J gene is TRBJ2-3, the V gene TRBV30, with a possible D match to TRBD2 (5 bases). Trimming removed 3 bases from V and 0 bases from J, with 16 bases in between. The CDR3 sequence is 16 residues long. Germline CDR1 reads GTSNPN; CDR2 reads SVGIG (reference sequence). In nucleotides, the CDR3 is TGTGCCTGGAGCAACGACGGGAAAATTAGCACAGATACGCAGTATTTT. It specifies CAWSNDGKISTDTQYF.